A selection of T cell receptor beta chains follows, all from one sample in a study of blood T cell repertoires in COVID-19. Profiling relied on immunoSEQ multiplex PCR, and the TCRdb table lists in-frame clones only, not all of them. The sample holds around 230,000 clones; more than 75% are singletons and the top ten take around an eighth. Material for sequencing was peripheral blood. The receptors shown here come from an older woman with active or convalescent COVID-19. Each CDR3 is given with its conserved first and last residue. A D gene is named only where the DNA matches it firmly. Where a row states a size, it is once, few, many or the class of an expanded clone; other rows omit it.

size,V,D,J,DNA,CDR3
NA,TRBV13,TRBD1,TRBJ2-5,TGTGCCAGCAGCTCCCGTCCGACAGGGGGCTACCAAGAGACCCAGTACTTC,CASSSRPTGGYQETQYF
NA,TRBV7-9,NA,TRBJ2-7,TGTGCCAGCAGCTGGGGAGCCTACGAGCAGTACTTC,CASSWGAYEQYF
NA,TRBV7-6,TRBD1,TRBJ2-7,TGTGCCAGCAGCCATGGGACAGGGGGTGTCTACGAGCAGTACTTC,CASSHGTGGVYEQYF
NA,TRBV30,NA,TRBJ2-7,TGTGCCTGGGGGGCCGACTACGAGCAGTACTTC,CAWGADYEQYF
NA,TRBV6-2/TRBV6-3,NA,TRBJ1-1,TGTGCCAGCAGTTATATTGGACAGCTTGAAGCTTTCTTT,CASSYIGQLEAFF
NA,TRBV12-2,NA,TRBJ2-7,TGTGCAAGTCGCTCAGTATTTAGGGGTGATGGTAAAGGCTACGAGCAGTACTTC,CASRSVFRGDGKGYEQYF
many,TRBV27,NA,TRBJ1-6,TGTGCCAGCAGTTTATTCCGGGGGATGGGGTCACCCCTCCACTTT,CASSLFRGMGSPLHF
NA,TRBV27,NA,TRBJ2-3,TGTGCCAGCAGTTCCCCGGGATCTCAAGGGGATACGCAGTATTTT,CASSSPGSQGDTQYF
NA,TRBV10-3,TRBD2,TRBJ2-7,TGTGCCATCAGTGAGTCGCGGACTAGCGGGTTCCCCGAGCAGTACTTC,CAISESRTSGFPEQYF
NA,TRBV27,NA,TRBJ1-6,TGTGCCAGCAGTGGGGGGGCACGGTCACCCCTCCACTTT,CASSGGARSPLHF
once,TRBV2,NA,TRBJ1-1,TGTGCCAGCAGTCTCCTCAACACTGAAGCTTTCTTT,CASSLLNTEAFF
NA,TRBV6-5,NA,TRBJ1-5,TGTGCCAGCACTCAACCCCTTCTCAGCGAGCCCCAGCATTTT,CASTQPLLSEPQHF
NA,TRBV7-9,TRBD1,TRBJ1-2,TGTGCCAGCAGCCACGGGACAGGGGGAGGCTACACCTTC,CASSHGTGGGYTF
NA,TRBV4-1,NA,TRBJ2-2,TGCGCCAGCAGCCAAGCCAGGGGCGTCGGCACCGGGGAGCTGTTTTTT,CASSQARGVGTGELFF
few,TRBV14,TRBD1,TRBJ1-1,TGTGCCAGCAGCCGAGACAGGGTCACTGAAGCTTTCTTT,CASSRDRVTEAFF
NA,TRBV10-2,TRBD2,TRBJ2-3,TGCGCCAGCAGGTCCGGGACTAGCGGGGGCCGTAGCACAGATACGCAGTATTTT,CASRSGTSGGRSTDTQYF
NA,TRBV5-1,NA,TRBJ2-3,TGCGCCAGCAGCTTGTCGGACTATTACACAGATACGCAGTATTTT,CASSLSDYYTDTQYF
NA,TRBV6-5,TRBD1,TRBJ2-7,TGTGCCGCCCAACCGACAGGGCACTCCTACGAGCAGTACTTC,CAAQPTGHSYEQYF
NA,TRBV3-1/TRBV3-2,TRBD1,TRBJ2-4,TGTGCCAGCAGCCCCATGACAGGGCGAATAGGGAACATTCAGTACTTC,CASSPMTGRIGNIQYF
NA,TRBV2,TRBD1,TRBJ1-6,TGTGCCAGCAGTCCCCGGACAGGACCCTATAATTCACCCCTCCACTTT,CASSPRTGPYNSPLHF
NA,TRBV4-3,TRBD2,TRBJ2-7,TGCGCCAGCAGCCAAGATCTGGCTAGCGGGGGGGCGTCGTCCTACGAGCAGTACTTC,CASSQDLASGGASSYEQYF
NA,TRBV27,TRBD2,TRBJ2-7,TGTGCCAGCAGTTTAGCGGGGGGGAATGAGCAGTACTTC,CASSLAGGNEQYF
few,TRBV6-2/TRBV6-3,TRBD1,TRBJ2-7,TGTGCCAGCAGTTACGGCGGGACAGGGGTGAACGAGCAGTACTTC,CASSYGGTGVNEQYF
NA,TRBV4-1,NA,TRBJ2-7,TGCGCCAGCAGCCAAGGCCAGGGGTGGTCCTACGAGCAGTACTTC,CASSQGQGWSYEQYF
NA,TRBV6-5,NA,TRBJ1-3,TGTGCCAGCAGTTACAGGGGATCTGGAAACACCATATATTTT,CASSYRGSGNTIYF
NA,TRBV11-3,TRBD2,TRBJ2-1,TGTGCCAGCAGCTTAGATGCCCTAGCGGGGGGGGCCTACAATGAGCAGTTCTTC,CASSLDALAGGAYNEQFF
NA,TRBV6-5,NA,TRBJ2-3,TGTGCCAGCAGAAGGGGGGGGCCTAGCACAGATACGCAGTATTTT,CASRRGGPSTDTQYF
NA,TRBV9,NA,TRBJ1-2,TGTGCCAGCAGCGGAGGGCCCCAGCGGGTAACCTATGGCTACACCTTC,CASSGGPQRVTYGYTF
NA,TRBV5-1,NA,TRBJ1-2,TGCGCCAGCAGCTTGGGACAGCCGAAGGCTGGCTACACCTTC,CASSLGQPKAGYTF
NA,TRBV19,TRBD2,TRBJ2-2,TGTGCCAGCAGACTAGCGGGGGGGCCGGGCGGGGAGCTGTTTTTT,CASRLAGGPGGELFF
NA,TRBV19,TRBD2,TRBJ2-1,TGTGCCAGTAGTAGCGGGAGGCCCTCGGATGAGCAGTTCTTC,CASSSGRPSDEQFF
few,TRBV9,NA,TRBJ1-5,TGTGCCAGCAGCGTAGAGGGAGGGAACAATCAGCCCCAGCATTTT,CASSVEGGNNQPQHF
NA,TRBV27,NA,TRBJ2-7,TGTGCCAGCAGTTTATTCCGGGGTGGGGAGCAGTACTTC,CASSLFRGGEQYF
NA,TRBV19,TRBD1,TRBJ1-4,TGTGCCAGTAGCCCTGACAGGGACGTTGAAAAACTGTTTTTT,CASSPDRDVEKLFF
once,TRBV7-9,TRBD1,TRBJ1-2,TGTGCCAGCAGCTTAGAGGGCGACAGGGGGCAGCTCTATGGCTACACCTTC,CASSLEGDRGQLYGYTF
NA,TRBV11-3,NA,TRBJ1-3,TGTGCCAGCAGCTTTCCCCCCGAGGGAAACACCATATATTTT,CASSFPPEGNTIYF
NA,TRBV6-2/TRBV6-3,TRBD1,TRBJ2-7,TGTGCCAGCAGTTACCATCGGGACAGGGGGTCCTACGAGCAGTACTTC,CASSYHRDRGSYEQYF
once,TRBV7-3,TRBD1,TRBJ2-7,TGTGCCAGCAGCAAACAGGGGTACGAGCAGTACTTC,CASSKQGYEQYF
NA,TRBV4-1,TRBD1,TRBJ2-1,TGCGCAAGCGCGGACAGGGCATACAATGAGCAGTTCTTC,CASADRAYNEQFF
once,TRBV10-3,NA,TRBJ2-1,TGTGCCATCAGTGCCGGGGAATCCTACAATGAGCAGTTCTTC,CAISAGESYNEQFF